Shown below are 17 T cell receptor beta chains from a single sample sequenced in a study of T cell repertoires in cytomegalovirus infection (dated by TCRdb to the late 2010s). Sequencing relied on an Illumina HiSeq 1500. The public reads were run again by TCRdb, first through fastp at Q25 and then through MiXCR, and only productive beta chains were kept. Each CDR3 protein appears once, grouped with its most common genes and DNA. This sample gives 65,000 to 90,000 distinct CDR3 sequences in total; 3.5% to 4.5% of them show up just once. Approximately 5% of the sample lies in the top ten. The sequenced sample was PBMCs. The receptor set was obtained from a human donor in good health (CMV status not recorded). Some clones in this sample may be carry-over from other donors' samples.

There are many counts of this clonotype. CDR3 sequence (DNA): TGTGCCACCCGATTATCCGGGACATCCAACACTGAAGCTTTCTTT. Amino acids: CATRLSGTSNTEAFF. The chain carries TRBV28 and TRBJ1-1; tentatively, D is TRBD1 (6 bases). The V end lost 10 bases, the J end lost 2 bases, and 20 bases lay between the germline ends. CDR3 length: 15 residues. The germline V gene has CDR1 MDHEN and CDR2 SYDVKM.

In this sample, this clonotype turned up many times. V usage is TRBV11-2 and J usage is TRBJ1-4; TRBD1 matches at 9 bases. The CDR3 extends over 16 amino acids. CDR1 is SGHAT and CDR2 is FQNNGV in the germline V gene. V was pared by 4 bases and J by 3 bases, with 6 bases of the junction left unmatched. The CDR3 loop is CASSSGQGIANEKLFF. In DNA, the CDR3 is TGTGCCAGCAGCTCGGGACAGGGCATTGCTAATGAAAAACTGTTTTTT. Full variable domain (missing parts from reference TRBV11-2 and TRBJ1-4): EAGVAQSPRYKIIEKRQSVAFWCNPISGHATLYWYQQILGQGPKLLIQFQNNGVVDDSQLPKDRFSAERLKGVDSTLKIQPAKLEDSAVYLCASSSGQGIANEKLFFGSGTQLSVL.

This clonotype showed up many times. In DNA, the CDR3 is TGTGCCAGCAGCTTACCTCCCGGGACTAGCGGGAGCACAGATACGCAGTATTTT. This sequence encodes CASSLPPGTSGSTDTQYF. The chain is built from TRBV7-9 and TRBJ2-3; 12 positions match TRBD2. There are 18 residues in the CDR3. Germline V CDR1 and CDR2: SEHNR, FQNEAQ (reference sequence). J gave up 0 bases and V 2 bases, and 6 bases lay outside the gene matches.

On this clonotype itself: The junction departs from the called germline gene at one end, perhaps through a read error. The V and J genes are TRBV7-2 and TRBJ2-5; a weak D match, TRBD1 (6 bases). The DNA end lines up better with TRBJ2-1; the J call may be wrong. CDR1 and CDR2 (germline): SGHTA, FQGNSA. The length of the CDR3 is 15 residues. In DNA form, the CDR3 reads TGTCCCAGCCGGCTACAACAGGGATTCCAAGAGACCCAGTTCTTC. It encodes CPSRLQQGFQETQFF.

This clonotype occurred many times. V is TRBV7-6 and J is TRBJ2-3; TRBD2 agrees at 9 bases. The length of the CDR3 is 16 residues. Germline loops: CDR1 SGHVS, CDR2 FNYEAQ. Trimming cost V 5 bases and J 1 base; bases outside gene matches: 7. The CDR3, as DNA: TGTGCCAGCAGCCTGAAAGCGGGGGGACGCACAGATACGCAGTATTTT. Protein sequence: CASSLKAGGRTDTQYF. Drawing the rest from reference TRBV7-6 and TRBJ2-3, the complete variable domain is GAGVSQSPRYKVTKRGQDVALRCDPISGHVSLYWYRQALGQGPEFLTYFNYEAQQDKSGLPNDRFSAERPEGSISTLTIQRTEQRDSAMYRCASSLKAGGRTDTQYFGPGTRLTVL.

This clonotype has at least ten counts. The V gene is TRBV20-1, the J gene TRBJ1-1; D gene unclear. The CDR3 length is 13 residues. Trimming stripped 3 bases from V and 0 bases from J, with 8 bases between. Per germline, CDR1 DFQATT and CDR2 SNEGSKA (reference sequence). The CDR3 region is CSASSDLNTEAFF. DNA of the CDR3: TGCAGTGCTAGCTCCGATTTGAACACTGAAGCTTTCTTT.

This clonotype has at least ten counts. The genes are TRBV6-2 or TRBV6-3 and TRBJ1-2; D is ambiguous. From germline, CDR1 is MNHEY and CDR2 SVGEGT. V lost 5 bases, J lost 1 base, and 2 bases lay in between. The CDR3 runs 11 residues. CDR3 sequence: CASSDNYGYTF. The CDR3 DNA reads TGTGCCAGCAGTGATAACTATGGCTACACCTTC.

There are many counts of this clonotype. The CDR3 nucleotides are TGTGCCAGCAGTTACGAAGTCGGGTCACTGAACACTGAAGCTTTCTTT. Protein sequence: CASSYEVGSLNTEAFF. The chain employs TRBV6-2 or TRBV6-3 and TRBJ1-1, with unresolved D. Germline V gene sequence: CDR1 MNHEY, CDR2 SVGEGT. V gave up 2 bases and J gave up 0 bases, with 13 bases separating them. The CDR3 consists of 16 residues.

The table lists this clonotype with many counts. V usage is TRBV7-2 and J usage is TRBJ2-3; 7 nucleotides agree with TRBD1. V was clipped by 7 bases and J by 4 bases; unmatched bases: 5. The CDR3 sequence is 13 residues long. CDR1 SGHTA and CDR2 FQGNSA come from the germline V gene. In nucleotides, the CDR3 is TGTGCCAGCACCGAGACAGGGCCAGATACGCAGTATTTT. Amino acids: CASTETGPDTQYF. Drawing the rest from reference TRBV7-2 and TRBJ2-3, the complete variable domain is GAGVSQSPSNKVTEKGKDVELRCDPISGHTALYWYRQSLGQGLEFLIYFQGNSAPDKSGLPSDRFSAERTGGSVSTLTIQRTQQEDSAVYLCASTETGPDTQYFGPGTRLTVL.

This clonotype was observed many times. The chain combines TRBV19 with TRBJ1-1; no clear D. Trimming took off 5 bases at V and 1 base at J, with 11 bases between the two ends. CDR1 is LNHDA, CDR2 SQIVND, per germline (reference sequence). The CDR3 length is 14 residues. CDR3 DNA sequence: TGTGCCAGTAGTCCGCTGTGGGCGAACACTGAAGCTTTCTTT. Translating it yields CASSPLWANTEAFF.

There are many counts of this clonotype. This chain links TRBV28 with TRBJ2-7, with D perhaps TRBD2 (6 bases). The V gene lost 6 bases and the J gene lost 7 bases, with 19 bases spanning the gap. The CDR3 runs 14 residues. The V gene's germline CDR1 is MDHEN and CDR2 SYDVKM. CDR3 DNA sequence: TGTGCCAGCAGAGTCGGGGGACGGACGGGAGAGCAGTACTTC. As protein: CASRVGGRTGEQYF.

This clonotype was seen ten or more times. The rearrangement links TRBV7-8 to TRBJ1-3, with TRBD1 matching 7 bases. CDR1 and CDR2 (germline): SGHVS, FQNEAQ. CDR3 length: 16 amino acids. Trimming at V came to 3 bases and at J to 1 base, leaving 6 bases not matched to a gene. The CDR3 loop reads CASSFQTGRSGNTIYF. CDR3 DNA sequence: TGTGCCAGCAGCTTCCAGACAGGGAGGTCTGGAAACACCATATATTTT.

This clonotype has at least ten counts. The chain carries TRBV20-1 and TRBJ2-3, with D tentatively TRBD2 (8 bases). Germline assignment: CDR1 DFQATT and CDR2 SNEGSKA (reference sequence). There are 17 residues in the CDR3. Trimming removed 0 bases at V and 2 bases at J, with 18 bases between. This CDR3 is CSARDQGVAGLTDTQYF. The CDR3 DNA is TGCAGTGCTAGAGATCAGGGGGTAGCGGGGCTCACAGATACGCAGTATTTT.

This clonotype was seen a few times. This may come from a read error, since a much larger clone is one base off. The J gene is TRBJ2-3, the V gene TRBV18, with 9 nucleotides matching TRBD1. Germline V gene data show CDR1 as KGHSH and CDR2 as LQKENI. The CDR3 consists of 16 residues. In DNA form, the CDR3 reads TGTACCAGCTCAATACAGGGGGCTGGGAGCACAGATACGCAGTATTTT. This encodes CTSSIQGAGSTDTQYF.

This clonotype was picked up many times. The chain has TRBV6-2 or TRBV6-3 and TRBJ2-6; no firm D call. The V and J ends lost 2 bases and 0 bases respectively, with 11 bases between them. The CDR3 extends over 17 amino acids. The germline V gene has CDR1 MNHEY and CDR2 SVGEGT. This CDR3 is CASSYRVRISGANVLTF. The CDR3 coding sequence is TGTGCCAGCAGTTACCGCGTCAGGATCTCTGGGGCCAACGTCCTGACTTTC.

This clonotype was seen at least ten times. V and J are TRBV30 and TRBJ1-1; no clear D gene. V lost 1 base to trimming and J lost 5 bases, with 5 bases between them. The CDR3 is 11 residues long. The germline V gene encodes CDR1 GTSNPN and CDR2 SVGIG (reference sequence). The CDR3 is CAWSAVTEAFF. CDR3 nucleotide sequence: TGTGCCTGGAGTGCCGTAACTGAAGCTTTCTTT.

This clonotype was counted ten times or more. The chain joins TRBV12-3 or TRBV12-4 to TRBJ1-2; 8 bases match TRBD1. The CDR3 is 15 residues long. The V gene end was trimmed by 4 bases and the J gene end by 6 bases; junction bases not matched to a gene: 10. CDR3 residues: CASSSYGQGVDGYTF. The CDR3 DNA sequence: TGTGCCAGCAGTTCCTATGGACAGGGAGTAGATGGCTACACCTTC.